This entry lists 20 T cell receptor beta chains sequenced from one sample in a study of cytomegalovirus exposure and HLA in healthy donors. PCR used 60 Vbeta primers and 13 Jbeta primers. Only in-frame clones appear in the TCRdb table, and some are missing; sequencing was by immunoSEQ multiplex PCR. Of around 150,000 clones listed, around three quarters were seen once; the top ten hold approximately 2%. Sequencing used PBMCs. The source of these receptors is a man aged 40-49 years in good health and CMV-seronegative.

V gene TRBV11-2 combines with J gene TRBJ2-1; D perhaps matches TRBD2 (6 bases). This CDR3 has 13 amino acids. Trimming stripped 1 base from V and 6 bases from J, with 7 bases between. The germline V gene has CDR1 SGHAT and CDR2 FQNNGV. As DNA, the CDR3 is TGTGCCAGCAGCTTAGGGCGGGGCAATGAGCAGTTCTTC. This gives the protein CASSLGRGNEQFF.

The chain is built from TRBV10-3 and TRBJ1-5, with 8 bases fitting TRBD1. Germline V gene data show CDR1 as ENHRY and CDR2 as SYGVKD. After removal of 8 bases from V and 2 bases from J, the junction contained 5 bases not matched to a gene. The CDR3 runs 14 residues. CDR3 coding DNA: TGTGCCATCCGCCGGACAGGGCGCAATCAGCCCCAGCATTTT. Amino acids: CAIRRTGRNQPQHF.

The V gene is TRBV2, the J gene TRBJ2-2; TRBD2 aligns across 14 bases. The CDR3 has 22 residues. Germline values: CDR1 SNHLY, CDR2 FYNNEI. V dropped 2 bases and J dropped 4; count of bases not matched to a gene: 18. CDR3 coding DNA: TGTGCCAGCAGTGAAATCGGCGGGACTAGCGGGAGCAGGGGTGAGGGCACCGGGGAGCTGTTTTTT. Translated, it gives CASSEIGGTSGSRGEGTGELFF.

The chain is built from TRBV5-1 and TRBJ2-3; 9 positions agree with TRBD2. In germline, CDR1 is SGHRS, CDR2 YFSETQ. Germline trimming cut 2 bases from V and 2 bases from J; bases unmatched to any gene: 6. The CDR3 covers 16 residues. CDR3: CASSFRLAESTDTQYF. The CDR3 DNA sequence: TGCGCCAGCAGCTTCCGACTAGCGGAATCCACAGATACGCAGTATTTT.

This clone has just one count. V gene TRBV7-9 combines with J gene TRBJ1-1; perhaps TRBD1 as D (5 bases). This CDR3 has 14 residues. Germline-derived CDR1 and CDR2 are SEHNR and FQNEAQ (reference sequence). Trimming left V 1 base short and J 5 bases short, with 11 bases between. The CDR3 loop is CASSLEGLGTEAFF. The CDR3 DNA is TGTGCCAGCAGCTTAGAGGGGCTGGGGACTGAAGCTTTCTTT.

The CDR3 DNA is TGTGCCAGCAGTGAACAAAGCAATCAGCCCCAGCATTTT. Translating it yields CASSEQSNQPQHF. This sequence joins TRBV6-1 and TRBJ1-5, with D unclear. V gave up 2 bases and J gave up 1 base, with 3 bases separating them. Germline V gene data show CDR1 as MNHNS and CDR2 as SASEGT. The CDR3 is 13 amino acids.

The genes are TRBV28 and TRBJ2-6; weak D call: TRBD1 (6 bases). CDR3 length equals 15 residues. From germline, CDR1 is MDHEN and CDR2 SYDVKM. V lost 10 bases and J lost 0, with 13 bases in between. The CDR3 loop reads CATGQLDSGANVLTF. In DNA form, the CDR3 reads TGTGCCACCGGACAGCTTGACTCTGGGGCCAACGTCCTGACTTTC.

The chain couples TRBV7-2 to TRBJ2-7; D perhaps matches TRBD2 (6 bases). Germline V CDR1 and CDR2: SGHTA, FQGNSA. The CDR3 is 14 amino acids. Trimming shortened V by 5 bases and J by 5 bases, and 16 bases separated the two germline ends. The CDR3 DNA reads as TGTGCCAGCAGCCCGCACGGACTAAGCGACGAGCAGTACTTC. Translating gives CASSPHGLSDEQYF.

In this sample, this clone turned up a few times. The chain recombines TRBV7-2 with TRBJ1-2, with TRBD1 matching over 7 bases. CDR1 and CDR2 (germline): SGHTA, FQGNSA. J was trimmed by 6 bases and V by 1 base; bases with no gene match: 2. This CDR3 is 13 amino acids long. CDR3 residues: CASSLVGGDGYTF. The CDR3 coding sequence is TGTGCCAGCAGCTTAGTAGGGGGCGATGGCTACACCTTC. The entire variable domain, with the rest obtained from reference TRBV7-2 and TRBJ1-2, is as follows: GAGVSQSPSNKVTEKGKDVELRCDPISGHTALYWYRQSLGQGLEFLIYFQGNSAPDKSGLPSDRFSAERTGGSVSTLTIQRTQQEDSAVYLCASSLVGGDGYTFGSGTRLTVV.

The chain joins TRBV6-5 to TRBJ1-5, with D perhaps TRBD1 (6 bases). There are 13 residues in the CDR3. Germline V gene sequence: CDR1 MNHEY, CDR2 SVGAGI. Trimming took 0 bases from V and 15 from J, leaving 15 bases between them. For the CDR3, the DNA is TGTGCCAGCAGTTACTCGGGGGGGCGTTTATGGCATTTT. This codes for CASSYSGGRLWHF.

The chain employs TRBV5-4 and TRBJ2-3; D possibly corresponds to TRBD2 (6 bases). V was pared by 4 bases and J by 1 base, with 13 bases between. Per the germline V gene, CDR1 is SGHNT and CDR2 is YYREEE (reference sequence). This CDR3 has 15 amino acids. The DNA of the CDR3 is TGTGCCAGCAGCCCCGGAGGGGTACGCACAGATACGCAGTATTTT. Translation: CASSPGGVRTDTQYF.

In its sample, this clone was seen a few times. The CDR3 DNA reads as TGTGCCAGCACCGATAAATGGACACCCTATGGCTACACCTTC. Translating it yields CASTDKWTPYGYTF. The chain uses TRBV6-1 and TRBJ1-2, with D perhaps matching TRBD1 (5 bases). From germline, CDR1 is MNHNS and CDR2 SASEGT. This CDR3 spans 14 amino acids. Trimming took 7 bases from V and 4 from J, leaving 16 bases between them.

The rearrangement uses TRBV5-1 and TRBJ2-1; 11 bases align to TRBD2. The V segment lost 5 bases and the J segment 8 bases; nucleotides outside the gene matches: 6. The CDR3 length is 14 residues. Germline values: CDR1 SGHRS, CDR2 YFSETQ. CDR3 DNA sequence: TGCGCCAGCAGGTTGACTAGCGGGAACTATGAGCAGTTCTTC. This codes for CASRLTSGNYEQFF.

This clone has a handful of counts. CDR3 in amino acids: CASSSTYSDSTEAFF. CDR3 DNA sequence: TGTGCCAGCAGCTCCACCTATTCGGACAGCACAGAAGCTTTCTTT. J is TRBJ1-1 and V is TRBV7-9, with D possibly matching TRBD1 (6 bases). CDR1 and CDR2 from the germline V gene are SEHNR and FQNEAQ (reference sequence). This CDR3 is built from 15 residues. V dropped 4 bases and J dropped 8 bases, with 20 bases sitting between them.

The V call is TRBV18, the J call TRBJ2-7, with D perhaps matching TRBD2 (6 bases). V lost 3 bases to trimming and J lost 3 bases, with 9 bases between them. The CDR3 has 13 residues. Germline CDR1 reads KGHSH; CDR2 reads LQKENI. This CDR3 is CASSPGGDYEQYF. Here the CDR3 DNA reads TGTGCCAGCTCACCCGGGGGTGACTACGAGCAGTACTTC.

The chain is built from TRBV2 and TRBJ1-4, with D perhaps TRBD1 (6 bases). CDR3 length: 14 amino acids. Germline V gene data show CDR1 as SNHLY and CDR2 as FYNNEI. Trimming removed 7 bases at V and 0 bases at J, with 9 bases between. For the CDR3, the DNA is TGTGCCAGCAAGGGGGTTTCAACTAATGAAAAACTGTTTTTT. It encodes CASKGVSTNEKLFF.

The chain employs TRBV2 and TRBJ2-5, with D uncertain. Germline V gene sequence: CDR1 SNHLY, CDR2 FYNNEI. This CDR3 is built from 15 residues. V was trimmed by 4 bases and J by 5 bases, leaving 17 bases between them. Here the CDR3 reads CASSGNPVTRETQYF. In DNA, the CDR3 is TGTGCCAGCAGTGGTAATCCGGTGACTCGGGAGACCCAGTACTTC.

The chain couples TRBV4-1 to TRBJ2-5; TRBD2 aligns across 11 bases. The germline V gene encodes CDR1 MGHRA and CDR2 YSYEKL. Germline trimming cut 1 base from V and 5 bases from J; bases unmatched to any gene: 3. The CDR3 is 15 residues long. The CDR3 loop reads CASSQVVAGGETQYF. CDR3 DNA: TGCGCCAGCAGCCAAGTCGTAGCGGGGGGGGAGACCCAGTACTTC.

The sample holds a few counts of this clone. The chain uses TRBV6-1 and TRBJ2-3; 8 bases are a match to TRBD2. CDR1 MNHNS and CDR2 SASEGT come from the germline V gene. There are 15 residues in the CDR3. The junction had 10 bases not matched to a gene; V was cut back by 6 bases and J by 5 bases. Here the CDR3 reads CASSFTGLVRDTQYF. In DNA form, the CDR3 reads TGTGCCAGCAGCTTTACGGGACTAGTGAGAGATACGCAGTATTTT.

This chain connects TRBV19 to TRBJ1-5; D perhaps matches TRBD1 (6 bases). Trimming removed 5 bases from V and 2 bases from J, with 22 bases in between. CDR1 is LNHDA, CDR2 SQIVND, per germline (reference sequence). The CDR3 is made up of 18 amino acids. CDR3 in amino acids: CASSLRPGTKTGNQPQHF. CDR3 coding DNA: TGTGCCAGTAGTCTTAGACCCGGGACAAAGACGGGCAATCAGCCCCAGCATTTT.